This TCR beta chain stems from a study of T cell clonotyping in hematopoietic cell transplantation. V lost 6 bases and J lost 2; bases outside the gene matches: 2. There are 13 residues in the CDR3. Germline CDR1 MNHEY, CDR2 SVGAGI. Documented time point: recipient sample about 28 days before transplant, after cytoreduction. Profiling relied on immunoSEQ multiplex PCR, and the TCRdb table lists in-frame clones only, not all of them. Here the sample spans roughly 44,000 clones, 85% being singletons. This receptor was obtained from a man aged 60 to 75 with acute myeloid leukemia. Some clones in this sample may be carry-over from other donors' samples. The gene calls are TRBV6-5 and TRBJ2-3; 7 bases match TRBD2. The material was peripheral blood mononuclear cells, obtained before stem cell transplant. Written as DNA, the CDR3 is TGTGCCAGCAGGGCGGGGGTCACAGATACGCAGTATTTT. As protein: CASRAGVTDTQYF.